The 27 T cell receptor beta chains listed next were all sequenced from one sample in a study of cytomegalovirus exposure and HLA in healthy donors. Here immunoSEQ multiplex PCR was the method, and the copy in TCRdb shows in-frame clones only, minus some. This table has 89,000 or so clones, approximately 93% appearing once. The sample was PBMCs. Receptors originate from a woman between 25 and 40 years old in good health and CMV-seropositive.

A remark on this clone: The same CDR3 arises from other DNA sequences in this sample as well. The chain joins TRBV28 to TRBJ1-3; D call uncertain. V lost 6 bases, J lost 3 bases, and 6 bases lay in between. Germline V gene sequence: CDR1 MDHEN, CDR2 SYDVKM. This CDR3 region has 12 residues. The CDR3 DNA sequence: TGTGCCAGCAGCGAGAGTGGAAACACCATATATTTT. Its protein product is CASSESGNTIYF.

The V gene is TRBV5-1, the J gene TRBJ2-1, with TRBD2 matching 16 bases. The junction had 3 bases not matched to a gene; V was cut back by 4 bases and J by 5 bases. The germline V gene has CDR1 SGHRS and CDR2 YFSETQ. This CDR3 has 16 residues. The chain's CDR3 is CASSGTSGRAHNEQFF. In DNA form, the CDR3 reads TGCGCCAGCAGCGGGACTAGCGGGAGGGCCCACAATGAGCAGTTCTTC.

The V gene is TRBV5-1, the J gene TRBJ1-2; weak D call: TRBD1 (6 bases). V was shortened by 4 bases and J by 2 bases, with 12 bases between the two germline ends. In germline, CDR1 is SGHRS, CDR2 YFSETQ. The CDR3 totals 14 residues. The CDR3 nucleotides are TGCGCCAGCAGCCGGGACACGGCAAACTATGGCTACACCTTC. Translating it yields CASSRDTANYGYTF. Looking up the rest from reference TRBV5-1 and TRBJ1-2 gives the full variable domain: KAGVTQTPRYLIKTRGQQVTLSCSPISGHRSVSWYQQTPGQGLQFLFEYFSETQRNKGNFPGRFSGRQFSNSRSEMNVSTLELGDSALYLCASSRDTANYGYTFGSGTRLTVV.

V usage is TRBV5-1 and J usage is TRBJ2-2; weak D call: TRBD1 (5 bases). Trimming took off 5 bases at V and 3 bases at J, with 14 bases between the two ends. Germline V CDR1 and CDR2: SGHRS, YFSETQ. The length of the CDR3 is 15 residues. The CDR3 DNA reads as TGCGCCAGCAGTGGGCAGGGTATTGACACCGGGGAGCTGTTTTTT. Translating it yields CASSGQGIDTGELFF.

Worth noting for this clone: The junction does not match germline at one end; this may be a read error. The V gene is TRBV7-2, the J gene TRBJ2-7; 9 nucleotides line up with TRBD2. There are 15 residues in the CDR3. Germline V gives CDR1 SGHTA, CDR2 FQGNSA. The CDR3 nucleotides are TGTGCCAGCAGCCTAGGCGGGACTAGCTCCAACGAGCAGTACTTC. Protein: CASSLGGTSSNEQYF.

The chain employs TRBV11-2 and TRBJ2-2; 7 bases fit TRBD1. This CDR3 has 17 residues. Germline lookup yields CDR1 SGHAT and CDR2 FQNNGV. The V segment lost 3 bases and the J segment 3 bases; nucleotides outside the gene matches: 10. The DNA for the CDR3 is TGTGCCAGCAGCTTTGTGACAGGGATGGTAGACACCGGGGAGCTGTTTTTT. It codes for CASSFVTGMVDTGELFF.

The V and J genes are TRBV27 and TRBJ2-1; TRBD1 aligns across 8 bases. J lost 5 bases, V lost 5 bases, and 5 bases had no gene match. CDR3 length: 14 amino acids. CDR1 and CDR2 from the germline V gene are MNHEY and SMNVEV (reference sequence). CDR3 DNA: TGTGCCAGCAGTCCCTGGACAGGGAACAATGAGCAGTTCTTC. Residues: CASSPWTGNNEQFF.

The rearrangement uses TRBV6-1 and TRBJ2-4; 9 bases map to TRBD1. Germline CDR1 and CDR2: MNHNS and SASEGT. J was trimmed by 9 bases and V by 3 bases; bases with no gene match: 12. This CDR3 is 16 amino acids long. CDR3 coding DNA: TGTGCCAGCAGTGACTTACCGGGACAGGGAGGAGGCATTCAGTACTTC. It translates to CASSDLPGQGGGIQYF.

The V gene is TRBV18, the J gene TRBJ1-3, with no clear D. Germline V gene sequence: CDR1 KGHSH, CDR2 LQKENI. The CDR3 totals 14 residues. V lost 0 bases and J lost 4, with 7 bases in between. The CDR3 sequence: CASSPPPGGNTIYF. The CDR3 DNA reads TGTGCCAGCTCACCACCCCCGGGGGGAAACACCATATATTTT.

CDR3 loop: CASSPWTGGTEAFF. The DNA of the CDR3 is TGTGCCAGCAGCCCCTGGACAGGGGGCACTGAAGCTTTCTTT. The rearrangement joins TRBV9 to TRBJ1-1; TRBD1 agrees at 10 bases. Losses at the gene ends were 4 bases for V and 4 bases for J; bases not matched to a gene: 4. The CDR3 covers 14 residues. Germline lookup yields CDR1 SGDLS and CDR2 YYNGEE.

J is TRBJ2-1 and V is TRBV30, with TRBD2 identical over 13 bases. The germline CDR1 and CDR2 sequences are GTSNPN and SVGIG (reference sequence). With V trimmed by 4 bases and J by 2 bases, 8 bases remained unmatched. This CDR3 contains 17 residues. This chain's CDR3 is CAWNPGLAGITYNEQFF. CDR3 nucleotide sequence: TGTGCCTGGAACCCGGGACTAGCGGGAATCACCTACAATGAGCAGTTCTTC.

This chain connects TRBV7-8 to TRBJ2-1, with 8 bases lining up with TRBD2. The CDR3 length is 16 residues. Unmatched junction bases numbered 3, after V lost 0 bases and J lost 2 bases. The germline V gene has CDR1 SGHVS and CDR2 FQNEAQ. CDR3 protein: CASSLASAGAYNEQFF. CDR3 coding DNA: TGTGCCAGCAGCTTAGCGTCAGCGGGAGCCTACAATGAGCAGTTCTTC.

V gene TRBV7-2 combines with J gene TRBJ1-2; TRBD1 is a possible D gene (5 bases). The germline CDR1 and CDR2 sequences are SGHTA and FQGNSA. The CDR3 has 15 amino acids. With 0 bases removed from V and 6 bases from J, the gap between germline ends came to 14 bases. The CDR3, as DNA: TGTGCCAGCAGCTTAGCAATCCGGCCGGGGGATGGCTACACCTTC. Its protein product is CASSLAIRPGDGYTF.

V and J are TRBV28 and TRBJ2-7; the match to TRBD2 covers 12 bases. The CDR3 has 15 residues. Trimming removed 5 bases from V and 2 bases from J; junction bases left unmatched: 4. Germline V gene sequence: CDR1 MDHEN, CDR2 SYDVKM. This CDR3 reads CASSPRLAGAYEQYF. The CDR3, as DNA: TGTGCCAGCAGTCCGAGACTAGCGGGAGCCTACGAGCAGTACTTC.

The V gene is TRBV18, the J gene TRBJ1-2, with 10 bases that match TRBD1. Trimming cost V 0 bases and J 2 bases; bases outside gene matches: 0. The CDR3 totals 15 residues. Germline V gives CDR1 KGHSH, CDR2 LQKENI. The CDR3 sequence: CASSPPGQGNYGYTF. The CDR3 nucleotides are TGTGCCAGCTCACCACCGGGACAGGGGAACTATGGCTACACCTTC.

This chain links TRBV6-6 with TRBJ1-5; D may be TRBD1 (6 bases). Per germline, CDR1 MNHNY and CDR2 SVGAGI (reference sequence). Between the trimmed V and J ends, which lost 6 bases and 4 bases, there was a span of 10 bases. The CDR3 contains 13 residues. The chain's CDR3 is CASRLQGNQPQHF. The CDR3 DNA sequence: TGTGCCAGCAGACTCCAGGGGAATCAGCCCCAGCATTTT.

This clone was recorded only once. V and J are TRBV6-6 and TRBJ2-7; D gene uncertain. Germline V lookup: CDR1 MNHNY, CDR2 SVGAGI (reference sequence). Trimming took 0 bases from V and 0 from J, leaving 9 bases between them. The CDR3 is 15 residues long. CDR3 loop: CASSYSVSHSYEQYF. DNA for the CDR3: TGTGCCAGCAGTTACTCGGTTAGTCACTCCTACGAGCAGTACTTC.

The gene calls are TRBV7-6 and TRBJ1-2; TRBD1 matches 7 bases. The CDR3 runs 13 residues. The junction had 3 bases not matched to a gene; V was cut back by 3 bases and J by 5 bases. CDR1 and CDR2 (germline): SGHVS, FNYEAQ. The CDR3 sequence: CASSFPGQYGYTF. In DNA form, the CDR3 reads TGTGCCAGCAGCTTCCCGGGACAGTATGGCTACACCTTC.

The chain carries TRBV5-4 and TRBJ2-2; 9 bases agree with TRBD2. With V trimmed by 7 bases and J by 6 bases, 10 bases remained unmatched. Germline V gives CDR1 SGHNT, CDR2 YYREEE (reference sequence). CDR3 size: 15 residues. The CDR3 sequence is CASAIAGAIAGELFF. The DNA for the CDR3 is TGTGCCAGCGCCATAGCGGGAGCTATCGCCGGGGAGCTGTTTTTT.

Concerning this clone itself: Relative to the germline gene, one junction end is altered; a read error may explain this. This chain connects TRBV29-1 to TRBJ2-1, with 11 bases aligning to TRBD2. This CDR3 is built from 12 residues. Looked up from germline, CDR1 is SQVTM and CDR2 is ANQGSEA. CDR3 DNA: TGCAGCGTTGAAGATTGGACTAGCGGGTTTCTCTTC. This codes for CSVEDWTSGFLF.

The CDR3 coding sequence is TGCGCCAGCAGCTTGGTGGGGCGGGGCGGGGGGGGGTACACTGAAGCTTTCTTT. Translating gives CASSLVGRGGGGYTEAFF. The rearrangement links TRBV5-1 to TRBJ1-1; D possibly corresponds to TRBD1 (5 bases). V lost 0 bases to trimming and J lost 3 bases, with 21 bases between them. This CDR3 is built from 18 residues. Germline loops: CDR1 SGHRS, CDR2 YFSETQ. The complete variable domain, with remaining parts taken from reference TRBV5-1 and TRBJ1-1, reads KAGVTQTPRYLIKTRGQQVTLSCSPISGHRSVSWYQQTPGQGLQFLFEYFSETQRNKGNFPGRFSGRQFSNSRSEMNVSTLELGDSALYLCASSLVGRGGGGYTEAFFGQGTRLTVV.

The chain couples TRBV5-1 to TRBJ1-1, with 8 bases identical to TRBD1. The germline CDR1 and CDR2 sequences are SGHRS and YFSETQ. The trim removed 4 bases at V and 0 bases at J, leaving 11 bases unmatched. CDR3 length: 17 amino acids. CDR3 sequence (DNA): TGCGCCAGCAGCCCTTGGACAGGGAGTCTCATGAACACTGAAGCTTTCTTT. Amino acids: CASSPWTGSLMNTEAFF.

The V gene is TRBV2, the J gene TRBJ2-6; TRBD1 matches at 10 bases. V dropped 9 bases and J dropped 0; count of bases not matched to a gene: 11. This CDR3 spans 18 amino acids. The germline V gene encodes CDR1 SNHLY and CDR2 FYNNEI. The CDR3 sequence is CASNPGTGVSSGANVLTF. As DNA, the CDR3 is TGTGCCAGTAACCCCGGGACAGGGGTTAGCTCTGGGGCCAACGTCCTGACTTTC. Using reference TRBV2 and TRBJ2-6 for the parts outside the CDR3, the full variable domain is EPEVTQTPSHQVTQMGQEVILRCVPISNHLYFYWYRQILGQKVEFLVSFYNNEISEKSEIFDDQFSVERPDGSNFTLKIRSTKLEDSAMYFCASNPGTGVSSGANVLTFGAGSRLTVL.

The rearrangement links TRBV5-6 to TRBJ2-5; D remains ambiguous. The V end was cut by 4 bases, the J end by 6 bases, with 22 bases between. Germline V gives CDR1 SGHDT, CDR2 YYEEEE. The CDR3 covers 16 residues. This CDR3 is CASSLPAEPPPQTQYF. In DNA, the CDR3 is TGTGCCAGCAGCCTGCCGGCGGAACCCCCTCCACAGACCCAGTACTTC.

This chain connects TRBV4-3 to TRBJ2-5; TRBD2 might be the D (6 bases). CDR1 is LGHNA, CDR2 YSLEER, per germline. The V end lost 4 bases, the J end lost 2 bases, and 14 bases lay between the germline ends. The CDR3 has 15 residues. CDR3 sequence (DNA): TGCGCCAGCAGCCGCCATACGGGAGCACAAGAGACCCAGTACTTC. Translation: CASSRHTGAQETQYF.

The V call is TRBV9, the J call TRBJ2-2; D perhaps matches TRBD2 (6 bases). The V gene lost 3 bases and the J gene lost 4 bases, with 10 bases spanning the gap. Germline CDR1 and CDR2: SGDLS and YYNGEE. The CDR3 has 14 residues. The CDR3: CASSAQGGTGELFF. Written as DNA, the CDR3 is TGTGCCAGCAGCGCTCAGGGAGGCACCGGGGAGCTGTTTTTT.

This sequence joins TRBV28 and TRBJ2-7, with 7 bases that match TRBD2. The ends lost 7 bases at V and 3 bases at J; junction bases unmatched: 9. CDR1 is MDHEN and CDR2 is SYDVKM in the germline V gene. CDR3 length: 14 residues. The CDR3 protein is CASNLPRDYYEQYF. CDR3 in DNA: TGTGCCAGCAACCTGCCCCGGGACTACTACGAGCAGTACTTC. The whole variable domain, filled in from reference TRBV28 and TRBJ2-7, reads DVKVTQSSRYLVKRTGEKVFLECVQDMDHENMFWYRQDPGLGLRLIYFSYDVKMKEKGDIPEGYSVSREKKERFSLILESASTNQTSMYLCASNLPRDYYEQYFGPGTRLTVT.